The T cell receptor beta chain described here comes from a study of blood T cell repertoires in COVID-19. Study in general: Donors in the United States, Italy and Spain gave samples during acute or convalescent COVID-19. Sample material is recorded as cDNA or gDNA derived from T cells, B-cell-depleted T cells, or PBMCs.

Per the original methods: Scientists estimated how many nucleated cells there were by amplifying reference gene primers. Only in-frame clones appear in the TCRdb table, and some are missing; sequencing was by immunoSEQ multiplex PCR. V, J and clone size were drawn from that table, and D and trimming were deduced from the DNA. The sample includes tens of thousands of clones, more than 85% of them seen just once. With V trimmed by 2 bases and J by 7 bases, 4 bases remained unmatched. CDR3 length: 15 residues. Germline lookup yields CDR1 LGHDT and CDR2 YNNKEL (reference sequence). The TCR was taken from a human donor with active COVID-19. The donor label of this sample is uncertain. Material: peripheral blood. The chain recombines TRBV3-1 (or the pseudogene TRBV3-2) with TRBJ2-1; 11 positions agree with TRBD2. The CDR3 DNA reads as TGTGCCAGCAGCCAAACTAGCGGGAGTGAAAATGAGCAGTTCTTC. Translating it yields CASSQTSGSENEQFF.